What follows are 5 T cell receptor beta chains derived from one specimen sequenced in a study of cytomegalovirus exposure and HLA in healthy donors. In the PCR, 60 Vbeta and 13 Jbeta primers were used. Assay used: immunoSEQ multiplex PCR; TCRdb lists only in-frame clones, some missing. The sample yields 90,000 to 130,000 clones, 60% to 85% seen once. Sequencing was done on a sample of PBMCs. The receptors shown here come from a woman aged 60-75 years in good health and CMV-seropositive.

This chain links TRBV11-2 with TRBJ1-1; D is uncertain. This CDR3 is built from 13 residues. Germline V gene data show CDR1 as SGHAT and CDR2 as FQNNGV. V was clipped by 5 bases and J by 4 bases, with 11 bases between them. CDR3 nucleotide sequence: TGTGCCAGCAGCCAAACTGAGGCCACTGAAGCTTTCTTT. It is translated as CASSQTEATEAFF.

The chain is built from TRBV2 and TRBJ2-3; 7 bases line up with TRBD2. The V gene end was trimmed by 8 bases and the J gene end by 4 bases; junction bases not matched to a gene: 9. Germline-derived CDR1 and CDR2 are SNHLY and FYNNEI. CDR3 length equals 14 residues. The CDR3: CASGSGAGPDTQYF. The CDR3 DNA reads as TGTGCCAGCGGGAGCGGGGCGGGTCCAGATACGCAGTATTTT.

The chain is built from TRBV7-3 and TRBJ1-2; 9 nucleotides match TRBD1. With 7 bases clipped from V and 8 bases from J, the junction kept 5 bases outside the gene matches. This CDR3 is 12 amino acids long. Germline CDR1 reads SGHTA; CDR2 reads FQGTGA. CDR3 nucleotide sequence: TGTGCCAGCACATGGGACAGGGTCGGCTACACCTTC. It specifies CASTWDRVGYTF.

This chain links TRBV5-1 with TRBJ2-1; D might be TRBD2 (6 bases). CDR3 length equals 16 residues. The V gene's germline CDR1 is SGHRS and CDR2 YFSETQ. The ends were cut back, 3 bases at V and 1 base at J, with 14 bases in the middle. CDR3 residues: CASSSRRDLSYNEQFF. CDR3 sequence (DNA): TGCGCCAGCAGCTCCCGTCGGGACTTGTCCTACAATGAGCAGTTCTTC.

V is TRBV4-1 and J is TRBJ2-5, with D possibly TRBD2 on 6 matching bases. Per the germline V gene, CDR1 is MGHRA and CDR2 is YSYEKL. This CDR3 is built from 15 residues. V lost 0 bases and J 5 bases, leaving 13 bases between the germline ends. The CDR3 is CASSQEVAGPETQYF. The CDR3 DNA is TGCGCCAGCAGCCAAGAAGTCGCGGGGCCTGAGACCCAGTACTTC.